This T cell receptor beta chain emerged from a study of T cell repertoires in cytomegalovirus infection. About the research overall: CMV infection together with matching HLA type was indicated by public TCR beta signatures.

Study observations and caveats: Summed frequency of shared TCR beta families picked out CMV carriers who also had the relevant HLA. HLA-C-restricted CMV clonotypes gave the most frequent clonotype in two of eight donors.

Concerning this clonotype: Its antigen is unidentified.

Germline trimming cut 8 bases from V and 0 bases from J; bases unmatched to any gene: 11. Germline CDR1 LNHDA, CDR2 SQIVND (reference sequence). The CDR3 is made up of 18 amino acids. TCRdb reprocessed the reads via MiXCR and lists one record per CDR3 protein. Altogether some 150,000 distinct CDR3 sequences are present, about a quarter being singletons, with the ten largest covering 10% to 11%. This clonotype was sampled from a human donor in good health (CMV status not recorded). Some clones in this sample may be carry-over from other donors' samples. The rearrangement uses TRBV19 and TRBJ2-6, with TRBD1 matching over 9 bases. The sequenced sample consisted of PBMCs. CDR3 DNA: TGTGCCAGTCGCCTCCGGGACAGGGATTACTCTGGGGCCAACGTCCTGACTTTC. Translating it yields CASRLRDRDYSGANVLTF.